A selection of T cell receptor beta chains follows, all from one sample in a study of T cell repertoires in cytomegalovirus infection. Their antigens are not known. TCRdb re-called the reads through MiXCR, storing one row per CDR3 protein. The sample consists of 450,000 to 600,000 distinct CDR3 sequences, approximately 46% of them appearing once. Material: cultured PBMCs, obtained from culture after CMV antigen stimulation. The receptors here all came from a human donor in good health (CMV status not recorded). Some clones in this sample may be carry-over from other donors' samples. The CDR3 runs from the conserved cysteine through the conserved F or W. D genes are given only for firm matches. Not all rows give a size; the values are once, few, many and, for expanded clones, a class.

NA	TRBJ2-2	NA	TRBV7-2	CASSLLGQNTGELFF	TGTGCCAGCAGCCTCCTGGGACAAAACACCGGGGAGCTGTTTTTT
NA	TRBJ1-1	few	TRBV4-1	CASSLGPRGSTEAFF	TGCGCCAGCAGCCTCGGTCCCCGGGGTTCCACTGAAGCTTTCTTT
TRBD1	TRBJ1-1	NA	TRBV27	CASRGTGRNTEAFF	TGTGCCAGCAGGGGGACAGGGAGAAACACTGAAGCTTTCTTT
NA	TRBJ2-3	NA	TRBV18	CASSPPVQPTDTQYF	TGTGCCAGCTCACCACCAGTCCAGCCCACAGATACGCAGTATTTT
NA	TRBJ1-6	few	TRBV4-1	CASSQDRNSPLHF	TGTGCCAGCAGCCAAGATAGGAATTCACCCCTCCACTTT
TRBD1	TRBJ2-7	NA	TRBV7-6	CASSPRDSDEQYF	TGTGCCAGCAGCCCCCGGGACAGTGACGAGCAGTACTTC
TRBD1	TRBJ2-7	NA	TRBV11-2	CASSPGRDSAYEQYF	TGTGCCAGCAGCCCGGGTAGGGACAGCGCCTACGAGCAGTACTTC
TRBD1	TRBJ2-7	NA	TRBV7-2	CASSLDLKHGTEAYEQYF	TGTGCCAGCAGCTTAGACCTAAAGCACGGGACAGAAGCCTACGAGCAGTACTTC
NA	TRBJ2-1	NA	TRBV28	CAGGTNYNEQFF	TGTGCCGGCGGGACAAATTACAATGAGCAGTTCTTC
NA	TRBJ1-1	few	TRBV7-6	CASSLKVPSSMNTEAFF	TGTGCCAGCAGCTTAAAAGTCCCCAGCTCCATGAACACTGAAGCTTTCTTT
NA	TRBJ2-6	many	TRBV7-6	CASSLAASGANVLTF	TGTGCCAGCAGCTTAGCAGCCTCTGGGGCCAACGTCCTGACTTTC
TRBD1	TRBJ1-2	few	TRBV7-9	CASSLTGASIDGYTF	TGTGCCAGCAGCTTGACAGGGGCCTCTATTGATGGCTACACCTTC
NA	TRBJ1-1	many	TRBV7-2	CASSPIGLDEAFF	TGTGCCAGCAGCCCCATAGGGTTAGATGAAGCTTTCTTT
TRBD2	TRBJ2-5	NA	TRBV7-2	CASSALGGKTQYF	TGTGCCAGCAGCGCACTGGGGGGGAAGACCCAGTACTTC
TRBD2	TRBJ2-4	few	TRBV6-2/TRBV6-3	CASSPGLAGALAKNIQYF	TGTGCCAGCAGTCCGGGACTAGCGGGAGCCTTAGCCAAAAACATTCAGTACTTC
TRBD1	TRBJ2-1	NA	TRBV20-1	CSASRTGDLYNEQFF	TGCAGTGCTAGCCGGACAGGCGACCTCTACAATGAGCAGTTCTTC
NA	TRBJ2-1	few	TRBV7-2	CASSQDAGSIEQFF	TGTGCCAGCAGCCAAGATGCGGGGTCGATCGAGCAGTTCTTC
TRBD2	TRBJ2-1	NA	TRBV7-2	CASSLELGGGGNEQFF	TGTGCCAGCAGCTTAGAACTGGGGGGGGGGGGCAATGAGCAGTTCTTC
NA	TRBJ2-7	NA	TRBV7-2	CASSPRTVYEQYF	TGTGCCAGCAGCCCAAGGACAGTCTACGAGCAGTACTTC
NA	TRBJ1-1	NA	TRBV19	CASSIQVGNTEAFF	TGTGCCAGTAGTATACAGGTGGGGAACACTGAAGCTTTCTTT
TRBD2	TRBJ2-7	once	TRBV5-1	CASSFHLDGLAGGSYEQYF	TGCGCCAGCAGCTTCCATTTGGACGGACTAGCGGGAGGGTCCTACGAGCAGTACTTC
NA	TRBJ2-3	few	TRBV7-9	CASSSRTAGPDTQYF	TGTGCCAGCAGCTCCCGGACTGCGGGGCCAGATACGCAGTATTTT
TRBD2	TRBJ2-3	NA	TRBV12-3/TRBV12-4	CASRASGRPDTQYF	TGTGCCAGCAGGGCTAGCGGGAGACCAGATACGCAGTATTTT